These 22 T cell receptor beta chains were sequenced from one sample in a study of T cells in Graves' hyperthyroidism and ophthalmopathy. Template material for amplifying TCR beta CDR3 regions consisted of RNA transcripts. Initially, a first-round RT-PCR of the TCR CDR3 employed the HTBI primer set. One entry per CDR3 protein, called by TCRdb with MiXCR from the multiplex PCR reads. The table includes about 500,000 distinct CDR3 sequences, approximately 16% detected once. Material: blood. The receptors originated from a woman between 18 and 29 years old with Graves' hyperthyroidism.

This clonotype was picked up a small number of times. The chain has TRBV10-3 and TRBJ2-3; D unresolved. V lost 4 bases and J 5 bases, leaving 4 bases between the germline ends. Germline V gene lookup returns CDR1 ENHRY and CDR2 SYGVKD. The CDR3 has 11 residues. The CDR3 here is CAISVRDTQYF. The CDR3 DNA reads TGTGCCATCAGTGTACGAGATACGCAGTATTTT.

In this sample, this clonotype turned up a few times. This chain links TRBV15 with TRBJ2-7, with 9 bases lining up with TRBD1. This CDR3 is 15 amino acids long. Germline V lookup: CDR1 LNHNV, CDR2 YYDKDF (reference sequence). Trimming removed 0 bases from V and 4 bases from J; junction bases left unmatched: 4. CDR3 protein: CATSRDGTGLYEQYF. In nucleotides, the CDR3 is TGTGCCACCAGCAGAGACGGGACAGGGTTGTACGAGCAGTACTTC.

The table lists this clonotype with a few counts. A junction boundary mismatches the germline segment, possibly from a read error. The genes are TRBV13 and TRBJ2-1, with a tentative D call TRBD2 (7 bases). Per germline, CDR1 PRHDT and CDR2 FYEKMQ (reference sequence). CDR3 size: 16 residues. Written as DNA, the CDR3 is TGTGCCAGCAGCTTGGGGGGGCTCCCCTCCAACAATGAGCAGTTCTTC. This gives the protein CASSLGGLPSNNEQFF. Based on the CDR3 plus reference TRBV13 and TRBJ2-1, the full variable domain is AAGVIQSPRHLIKEKRETATLKCYPIPRHDTVYWYQQGPGQDPQFLISFYEKMQSDKGSIPDRFSAQQFSDYHSELNMSSLELGDSALYFCASSLGGLPSNNEQFFGPGTRLTVL.

This clonotype was counted many times. The CDR3 sequence: CSAKIGTGQNQPQHF. As DNA, the CDR3 is TGCAGTGCAAAGATCGGGACAGGGCAGAATCAGCCCCAGCATTTT. This chain joins TRBV20-1 and TRBJ1-5, with TRBD1 matching 9 bases. The CDR3 extends over 15 amino acids. The ends lost 6 bases at V and 4 bases at J; junction bases unmatched: 10. Germline-derived CDR1 and CDR2 are DFQATT and SNEGSKA (reference sequence).

The chain recombines TRBV20-1 with TRBJ2-7, with 8 bases fitting TRBD2. V dropped 1 base and J dropped 4; count of bases not matched to a gene: 6. CDR1 and CDR2 (germline): DFQATT, SNEGSKA (reference sequence). The CDR3 has 14 residues. The DNA of the CDR3 is TGCAGTGCTAGAGGCCCTTTAGCGGGGTACGAGCAGTACTTC. As protein: CSARGPLAGYEQYF.

The V call is TRBV5-1, the J call TRBJ1-1; no reliable D call. V was trimmed by 3 bases and J by 1 base, leaving 10 bases between them. This CDR3 comprises 14 residues. Germline assignment: CDR1 SGHRS and CDR2 YFSETQ. In nucleotides, the CDR3 is TGCGCCAGCAGCTCGACGGTTAGGAACACTGAAGCTTTCTTT. It specifies CASSSTVRNTEAFF.

This clonotype has only a few counts. V gene TRBV3-1 combines with J gene TRBJ1-2; perhaps TRBD1 as D (5 bases). This CDR3 contains 15 residues. V dropped 3 bases and J dropped 7 bases, with 18 bases sitting between them. CDR1 is LGHDT, CDR2 YNNKEL, per germline (reference sequence). CDR3 nucleotide sequence: TGTGCCAGCAGCCAGAGGGGCAGCCCATTGGGTGGCTACACCTTC. Translating gives CASSQRGSPLGGYTF.

This chain uses TRBV7-9 with TRBJ1-2; 7 bases are a match to TRBD1. CDR1 SEHNR and CDR2 FQNEAQ come from the germline V gene (reference sequence). Unmatched junction bases numbered 5, after V lost 4 bases and J lost 0 bases. The CDR3 sequence is 15 residues long. CDR3 nucleotides: TGTGCCAGCAGCTCGACAGGGTCAGCTAACTATGGCTACACCTTC. Translated: CASSSTGSANYGYTF.

This clonotype was counted at least ten times. This sequence joins TRBV30 and TRBJ2-7; 8 nucleotides line up with TRBD2. V shed 8 bases, J shed 2 bases, and the junction held 8 bases outside the gene matches. CDR3 size: 13 residues. Germline values: CDR1 GTSNPN, CDR2 SVGIG (reference sequence). CDR3 residues: CAGKLAATYEQYF. DNA of the CDR3: TGTGCCGGTAAACTAGCGGCAACCTACGAGCAGTACTTC.

There are many counts of this clonotype. The chain combines TRBV20-1 with TRBJ2-1; tentatively, D is TRBD1 or TRBD2 (5 bases each). The germline CDR1 and CDR2 sequences are DFQATT and SNEGSKA (reference sequence). V lost 2 bases and J 12 bases, leaving 38 bases between the germline ends. The CDR3 has 20 residues. This chain's CDR3 is CSARMAQGQLVGQSLPLQFF. DNA of the CDR3: TGCAGTGCTAGAATGGCTCAGGGCCAACTAGTCGGGCAATCCCTTCCTCTGCAGTTCTTC.

This clonotype was detected ten times or more. This chain connects TRBV6-9 to TRBJ2-2, with no clear D. Germline assignment: CDR1 MNHGY and CDR2 SVAAGI. V lost 9 bases and J lost 6, with 17 bases in between. The CDR3 is 14 residues long. The CDR3 loop is CARTPARPSGELFF. For the CDR3, the DNA is TGTGCCAGAACTCCCGCGAGGCCGTCCGGGGAGCTGTTTTTT.

This rearrangement joins TRBV10-2 to TRBJ1-2; D not certain. Trimming took 3 bases from V and 2 from J, leaving 4 bases between them. Germline V lookup: CDR1 WSHSY, CDR2 SAAADI. This CDR3 is 12 amino acids long. CDR3 amino acids: CASSDGNYGYTF. The DNA of the CDR3 is TGCGCCAGCAGTGACGGGAACTATGGCTACACCTTC.

This clonotype was recorded at least ten times. Here the CDR3 reads CASSQIWTSGRDEQYF. In DNA form, the CDR3 reads TGTGCCAGCAGTCAAATTTGGACTAGCGGGAGGGATGAGCAGTACTTC. The chain combines TRBV3-1 with TRBJ2-7; 15 bases are a match to TRBD2. CDR3 size: 16 residues. CDR1 is LGHDT, CDR2 YNNKEL, per germline (reference sequence). After removal of 6 bases from V and 7 bases from J, the junction contained 10 bases not matched to a gene.

The chain joins TRBV4-2 to TRBJ2-6; TRBD1 matches at 8 bases. The CDR3 extends over 15 amino acids. V shed 4 bases, J shed 4 bases, and the junction held 3 bases outside the gene matches. The germline V gene has CDR1 LGHNA and CDR2 YNFKEQ. DNA of the CDR3: TGTGCCAGCAGCCTGGGACAGGCCGGGGCCAACGTCCTGACTTTC. Residues: CASSLGQAGANVLTF.

As DNA, the CDR3 is TGTGCCAGCATCAAGGGAGAAACCTACGAGCAGTACTTC. It specifies CASIKGETYEQYF. The V call is TRBV6-1, the J call TRBJ2-7; TRBD2 might be the D (5 bases). This CDR3 region has 13 residues. The V and J ends lost 7 bases and 2 bases respectively, with 12 bases between them. Germline CDR1 reads MNHNS; CDR2 reads SASEGT.

A few counts support this clonotype. The J gene is TRBJ2-3, the V gene TRBV18, with D uncertain. Germline V gives CDR1 KGHSH, CDR2 LQKENI. This CDR3 is 13 amino acids long. V lost 0 bases and J 8 bases, leaving 9 bases between the germline ends. The CDR3 region is CASSPPTRGTQYF. As DNA, the CDR3 is TGTGCCAGCTCACCACCAACGCGTGGTACGCAGTATTTT.

This clonotype appeared many times. For the CDR3, the DNA is TGTGCCAGCAGCCCCGGGTTCTCCGTAGATACGCAGTATTTT. As protein: CASSPGFSVDTQYF. J is TRBJ2-3 and V is TRBV11-2; no definite D call. The V end was cut by 5 bases, the J end by 5 bases, with 14 bases between. The CDR3 loop spans 14 amino acids. From germline, CDR1 is SGHAT and CDR2 FQNNGV.

The table lists this clonotype with many counts. This chain links TRBV7-2 with TRBJ2-5; D uncertain. Germline V CDR1 and CDR2: SGHTA, FQGNSA. The CDR3 spans 14 residues. Trimming removed 4 bases at V and 1 base at J, with 10 bases between. The CDR3 nucleotides read TGTGCCAGCAGCTCCAGCCCTTCCCAAGAGACCCAGTACTTC. This sequence encodes CASSSSPSQETQYF.

The gene calls are TRBV28 and TRBJ2-5; the match to TRBD1 covers 10 bases. The V segment lost 4 bases and the J segment 5 bases; nucleotides outside the gene matches: 10. Germline V gene lookup returns CDR1 MDHEN and CDR2 SYDVKM. CDR3 length equals 16 residues. The DNA for the CDR3 is TGTGCCAGCAGTTACCGTGACAGGGGGCGCGGGGAGACCCAGTACTTC. Translating gives CASSYRDRGRGETQYF.

This clonotype has only a few counts. The V gene is TRBV5-6, the J gene TRBJ2-1, with 10 bases fitting TRBD2. Germline trimming cut 7 bases from V and 5 bases from J; bases unmatched to any gene: 6. The CDR3 covers 14 residues. Germline CDR1 is SGHDT and CDR2 is YYEEEE. For the CDR3, the DNA is TGTGCCAGCGCTACTAGCGGGATCAACAATGAGCAGTTCTTC. This encodes CASATSGINNEQFF.

This clonotype was counted a few times. This chain uses TRBV4-2 with TRBJ2-2, with D perhaps being TRBD1 or TRBD2 (5 bases each). Trimming took off 4 bases at V and 4 bases at J, with 10 bases between the two ends. Per germline, CDR1 LGHNA and CDR2 YNFKEQ. This CDR3 is built from 14 residues. In nucleotides, the CDR3 is TGTGCCAGCAGCCCCCGGGACCTCACCGGGGAGCTGTTTTTT. Translating it yields CASSPRDLTGELFF.

In this sample, this clonotype turned up many times. The chain uses TRBV7-2 and TRBJ2-5, with 9 bases aligning to TRBD2. J gave up 2 bases and V 5 bases, and 9 bases lay outside the gene matches. CDR1 is SGHTA, CDR2 FQGNSA, per germline. The CDR3 totals 16 residues. The CDR3 region has the DNA TGTGCCAGCAGCCCCTCGGCGGGAGGGCCTCAAGAGACCCAGTACTTC. It is translated as CASSPSAGGPQETQYF.